This TCR beta chain was recorded in a study of T cell responses to AZD1222 COVID-19 vaccine. Some clones are missing from TCRdb's copy, which holds only in-frame ones; the method was immunoSEQ multiplex PCR. This table has roughly 270,000 clones, about 94% appearing once. About this clone itself: Its cognate antigen is unknown.

V lost 0 bases, J lost 1 base, and 9 bases lay in between. The length of the CDR3 is 15 residues. Germline assignment: CDR1 LNHNV and CDR2 YYDKDF (reference sequence). Study-level findings and limits: At baseline, seropositivity was found in only a handful of AZD1222 recipients. Receipt of two AZD1222 doses was followed by a rise in Spike-specific TCR breadth and depth. Reportedly, nearly half of unique spike TCRs recognized epitopes outside B.1.351/B.1.1.7 mutations.

The rearrangement uses TRBV15 and TRBJ1-1; D remains unclear. The TCR originated in an adult who received the AZD1222 COVID-19 vaccine. This specimen was peripheral blood, taken 28 days after the second AZD1222 dose. CDR3 bases: TGTGCCACCAGCAGAGATAGTAAGGGGAACACTGAAGCTTTCTTT. Translating gives CATSRDSKGNTEAFF.